This TCR beta chain was sequenced during a study of cytomegalovirus exposure and HLA in healthy donors. Germline V CDR1 and CDR2: SGHTA, FQGNSA. V was trimmed by 3 bases and J by 6 bases, leaving 14 bases between them. This CDR3 is built from 15 residues. The PCR was carried out with 60 Vbeta primers and 13 Jbeta primers. Method: immunoSEQ multiplex PCR; TCRdb's copy keeps in-frame clones and lacks some. The sample contains under 200,000 clones, roughly three quarters of which appear only once. The rearrangement joins TRBV7-2 to TRBJ2-2, with unresolved D. The sample was PBMCs. The receptor's source is a woman aged 50 to 60 in good health and CMV-seronegative. Here the CDR3 DNA reads TGTGCCAGCAGCTTGGTTGGTAGCCCCCCCGGGGAGCTGTTTTTT. Protein sequence: CASSLVGSPPGELFF.